Listed below are T cell receptor beta chains from one sample, sequenced in a study of control samples from healthy donors and cancer patients. The repertoire was sequenced with immunoSEQ multiplex PCR; TCRdb's copy has only in-frame clones and lacks some. The sample holds approximately 52,000 clones, approximately 86% seen once. Material for sequencing was blood. Every receptor here comes from a man aged 50-60 years in good health. Both conserved end residues are part of each CDR3. The order of the fields is CDR3 DNA, CDR3 protein, V gene, clone size, J gene, D gene. The D gene is left open where the match is weak. The size entry is marked missing in some rows and otherwise reads once, few, many or a size class.

DNA: TGTGCCACCAGCAGAGAGGGGACTGAAGCTTTCTTT
CDR3: CATSREGTEAFF
V: TRBV15
size: NA
J: TRBJ1-1
D: NA

DNA: TGTGCCAGCAGCAGAACCTCTGGAAACACCATATATTTT
CDR3: CASSRTSGNTIYF
V: TRBV7-2
size: NA
J: TRBJ1-3
D: NA

DNA: TGTGCCAGCAGCACCGGGACAGGGGGCAATGAGCAGTTCTTC
CDR3: CASSTGTGGNEQFF
V: TRBV11-3
size: NA
J: TRBJ2-1
D: TRBD1

DNA: TGTGCCAGCAGCCCCCCTACTACAACTAATGAAAAACTGTTTTTT
CDR3: CASSPPTTTNEKLFF
V: TRBV7-8
size: few
J: TRBJ1-4
D: NA

DNA: TGTGCTAGTGGTAGGGGATCGAGCTCTGGAAACACCATATATTTT
CDR3: CASGRGSSSGNTIYF
V: TRBV12-5
size: NA
J: TRBJ1-3
D: NA

DNA: TGTGCCAGTAGTGAGGGGAGCACAGATACGCAGTATTTT
CDR3: CASSEGSTDTQYF
V: TRBV19
size: NA
J: TRBJ2-3
D: NA

DNA: TGTGCCAGCAGTGGACAGGGCGCTCCCTTAACTGAAAAACTGTTTTTT
CDR3: CASSGQGAPLTEKLFF
V: TRBV6-1
size: NA
J: TRBJ1-4
D: TRBD1

DNA: TGTGCCAGCAGTTTATTGACAGGCGCGCATCAGCCCCAGCATTTT
CDR3: CASSLLTGAHQPQHF
V: TRBV28
size: few
J: TRBJ1-5
D: NA

DNA: TGTGCCAGCTCAATCCAGGACACCTATAATTCACCCCTCCACTTT
CDR3: CASSIQDTYNSPLHF
V: TRBV18
size: few
J: TRBJ1-6
D: NA

DNA: TGTGCCACCAGTGATTTCTGGGTCTCCGGGGAGCTGTTTTTT
CDR3: CATSDFWVSGELFF
V: TRBV24-1
size: few
J: TRBJ2-2
D: NA

DNA: TGTGCCAGCAGTTACTCGGCGGCACTAGAGGAGCAGTACTTC
CDR3: CASSYSAALEEQYF
V: TRBV6-6
size: few
J: TRBJ2-7
D: NA

DNA: TGTGCCAGCAGCTCACAGACTAGCTCGGCTCGGGAGCTGTTTTTT
CDR3: CASSSQTSSARELFF
V: TRBV9
size: NA
J: TRBJ2-2
D: TRBD2

DNA: TGTGCCAGCAGCTTAGGGGGGCAGAACACTGAAGCTTTCTTT
CDR3: CASSLGGQNTEAFF
V: TRBV11-3
size: NA
J: TRBJ1-1
D: NA

DNA: TGTGCCAGCAGCGGGGCGGGGGCTTCGGCGGGAAACACCATATATTTT
CDR3: CASSGAGASAGNTIYF
V: TRBV9
size: NA
J: TRBJ1-3
D: NA

DNA: TGTGCCAGCACCAATCCCGTTTTTGGCAAGGGTCCAGCGTCCAGTGGAGGCACCGGGGAGCTGTTTTTT
CDR3: CASTNPVFGKGPASSGGTGELFF
V: TRBV7-9
size: NA
J: TRBJ2-2
D: NA

DNA: TGTGCCAGCAGTACCCCCGAGGCAGACTTTAGCAATCAGCCCCAGCATTTT
CDR3: CASSTPEADFSNQPQHF
V: TRBV28
size: NA
J: TRBJ1-5
D: NA

DNA: TGTGCCATCAGGAGGACAGAGACTAGCACAGATACGCAGTATTTT
CDR3: CAIRRTETSTDTQYF
V: TRBV10-3
size: NA
J: TRBJ2-3
D: NA

DNA: TGTGCCTGGAGTGGGGCTGGGTTCATGGGGAGCTCCTATAATTCACCCCTCCACTTT
CDR3: CAWSGAGFMGSSYNSPLHF
V: TRBV30
size: once
J: TRBJ1-6
D: NA

DNA: TGCGCCAGCAGCTTGGCCGACGGCAATGAGCAGTTCTTC
CDR3: CASSLADGNEQFF
V: TRBV5-1
size: once
J: TRBJ2-1
D: NA

DNA: TGCGCCAGCAGCCACCAAGGGCGGACTGAAGCTTTCTTT
CDR3: CASSHQGRTEAFF
V: TRBV4-3
size: NA
J: TRBJ1-1
D: NA

DNA: TGTGCCAGCAGCCCTCAAATGGTCCTAGCGGGAGTTAGGACCGGGGAGCTGTTTTTT
CDR3: CASSPQMVLAGVRTGELFF
V: TRBV9
size: NA
J: TRBJ2-2
D: TRBD2

DNA: TGTGCCAGCAGCTCCCTAATCGGGGGAAGTTACTACAATGAGCAGTTCTTC
CDR3: CASSSLIGGSYYNEQFF
V: TRBV5-8
size: NA
J: TRBJ2-1
D: NA

DNA: TGCGCCAGCAGCCGGGGGCCCGTTAAGACAACTAATGAAAAACTGTTTTTT
CDR3: CASSRGPVKTTNEKLFF
V: TRBV4-1
size: NA
J: TRBJ1-4
D: NA

DNA: TGCGCCAGCAGGCCCGGACTAGCGGATTACTCCTACGAGCAGTACTTC
CDR3: CASRPGLADYSYEQYF
V: TRBV5-1
size: once
J: TRBJ2-7
D: TRBD2

DNA: TGTGCCAGTAGTTCCGGACTAGCGGCCACAGATACGCAGTATTTT
CDR3: CASSSGLAATDTQYF
V: TRBV19
size: once
J: TRBJ2-3
D: TRBD2

DNA: TGTGCCAGCAGTTACAGATCGGGGGGCGGGGGCAATGAGCAGTTCTTC
CDR3: CASSYRSGGGGNEQFF
V: TRBV6-5
size: NA
J: TRBJ2-1
D: NA

DNA: TGTGCCAGCTCAGAGAACACTGAAGCTTTCTTT
CDR3: CASSENTEAFF
V: TRBV18
size: once
J: TRBJ1-1
D: NA

DNA: TGTGCCAGCAGCCCACCGGGGGCCGGGGATACGCAGTATTTT
CDR3: CASSPPGAGDTQYF
V: TRBV28
size: NA
J: TRBJ2-3
D: NA

DNA: TGTGCCAGCAGTGAACAGGGGCGCACTGAAGCTTTCTTT
CDR3: CASSEQGRTEAFF
V: TRBV6-1
size: NA
J: TRBJ1-1
D: NA

DNA: TGTGCCAGTAGGGGACAGCCTGGAAACACCATATATTTT
CDR3: CASRGQPGNTIYF
V: TRBV19
size: NA
J: TRBJ1-3
D: TRBD1

DNA: TGTGCCAGCAGAGCCCCCGGGACTAGCGGCGCGGAGACCCAGTACTTC
CDR3: CASRAPGTSGAETQYF
V: TRBV6-6
size: NA
J: TRBJ2-5
D: TRBD2

DNA: TGTGCCAGCAGCTTGAGGACTAGCGGGAGGGCCAACACCGGGGAGCTGTTTTTT
CDR3: CASSLRTSGRANTGELFF
V: TRBV7-8
size: NA
J: TRBJ2-2
D: TRBD2

DNA: TGCGCCAGCAGCCCAGTGGACTCCTACAATGAGCAGTTCTTC
CDR3: CASSPVDSYNEQFF
V: TRBV4-3
size: NA
J: TRBJ2-1
D: NA

DNA: TGTGCCAGCAGTTACTCGTTGGACCTGAACACTGAAGCTTTCTTT
CDR3: CASSYSLDLNTEAFF
V: TRBV6-5
size: NA
J: TRBJ1-1
D: NA

DNA: TGTGCCAGCAGCGTAGCTAGGACTAGCGGGAACTACGAGCAGTACTTC
CDR3: CASSVARTSGNYEQYF
V: TRBV9
size: NA
J: TRBJ2-7
D: TRBD2

DNA: TGTGCCAGTAGTAAAACCCGAATCCAGGGGCTAGGGAACACTGAAGCTTTCTTT
CDR3: CASSKTRIQGLGNTEAFF
V: TRBV19
size: NA
J: TRBJ1-1
D: NA

DNA: TGTGCCAGCAGTAAACAGGAAAGGGGTGAAGCTTTCTTT
CDR3: CASSKQERGEAFF
V: TRBV6-6
size: NA
J: TRBJ1-1
D: NA

DNA: TGTGCCAGCTCACCACTAGCGGGGAACACAGATACGCAGTATTTT
CDR3: CASSPLAGNTDTQYF
V: TRBV18
size: NA
J: TRBJ2-3
D: TRBD2

DNA: TGCGCCAGCAGTGTGCGGGGGGCCTATGGCTACACCTTC
CDR3: CASSVRGAYGYTF
V: TRBV10-2
size: NA
J: TRBJ1-2
D: NA

DNA: TGTGCCAGCAAACGGTCAGGGGTCACCGGGGAGCTGTTTTTT
CDR3: CASKRSGVTGELFF
V: TRBV2
size: NA
J: TRBJ2-2
D: NA

DNA: TGTGCCAGCAGTTCTGGCACAGGGGGTATGGAGACCCAGTACTTC
CDR3: CASSSGTGGMETQYF
V: TRBV6-5
size: NA
J: TRBJ2-5
D: TRBD1

DNA: TGTGCCAGCCGGGACGGGGCGGGCGAGCAGTACTTC
CDR3: CASRDGAGEQYF
V: TRBV6-5
size: few
J: TRBJ2-7
D: NA

DNA: TGTGCCACCAGTGGTCCTACAGGGGGCCCCACAGATACGCAGTATTTT
CDR3: CATSGPTGGPTDTQYF
V: TRBV24-1
size: NA
J: TRBJ2-3
D: TRBD1

DNA: TGTGCCAGCAGCTTCACAGATACGCAGTATTTT
CDR3: CASSFTDTQYF
V: TRBV11-2
size: NA
J: TRBJ2-3
D: NA

DNA: TGTGCCATCAGATGGACAGGCACGAACACTGAAGCTTTCTTT
CDR3: CAIRWTGTNTEAFF
V: TRBV10-3
size: NA
J: TRBJ1-1
D: TRBD1

DNA: TGTGCCAGCAGAGTGACAGGCCGGGAGGGACCGCCCCAGCATTTT
CDR3: CASRVTGREGPPQHF
V: TRBV28
size: NA
J: TRBJ1-5
D: NA

DNA: TGTGCCAGCAGCGCGGACAGGGGCCTTCCTAACACTGAAGCTTTCTTT
CDR3: CASSADRGLPNTEAFF
V: TRBV13
size: NA
J: TRBJ1-1
D: TRBD1

DNA: TGTGCCAGCAGCCCTTCGGGACCGCCGATGAACACTGAAGCTTTCTTT
CDR3: CASSPSGPPMNTEAFF
V: TRBV7-3
size: once
J: TRBJ1-1
D: NA

DNA: TGTGCCAGCAGACTGGACAGGATTGATACGCAGTATTTT
CDR3: CASRLDRIDTQYF
V: TRBV12-3/TRBV12-4
size: NA
J: TRBJ2-3
D: TRBD1

DNA: TGTGCCAGCAGTGAATGGGCAGGTACCTACGAGCAGTACTTC
CDR3: CASSEWAGTYEQYF
V: TRBV6-1
size: NA
J: TRBJ2-7
D: NA

DNA: TGCGCCAGCAGTGAGTCGAACGGGCTTGGCTACACCTTC
CDR3: CASSESNGLGYTF
V: TRBV10-1
size: NA
J: TRBJ1-2
D: NA

DNA: TGTGCCAGCAGCTTCCGGGACAGGAGCTCCTACGAGCAGTACTTC
CDR3: CASSFRDRSSYEQYF
V: TRBV11-1
size: once
J: TRBJ2-7
D: TRBD1